These 31 T cell receptor beta chains were sequenced from one sample in a study of somatic mutations in cytotoxic T cells in rheumatoid arthritis. Assay: immunoSEQ multiplex PCR; the TCRdb copy retains only in-frame clones and omits some. This repertoire shows roughly 4,500 clones, 72% found once; its top ten account for approximately 38%. The sample taken for sequencing was CD8+ T cells sorted from blood. Receptor source: an adult with rheumatoid arthritis.

Only a few counts were recorded for this clone. The chain joins TRBV6-4 to TRBJ2-1, with 9 bases fitting TRBD1. Germline CDR1 and CDR2: MRHNA and SNTAGT. The CDR3 spans 15 residues. V was clipped by 8 bases and J by 8 bases; unmatched bases: 13. CDR3 DNA: TGTGCCAGCCGAATAGGGGACAGGGATGCGGATGAGCAGTTCTTC. Its translation: CASRIGDRDADEQFF.

The chain combines TRBV7-9 with TRBJ2-1; D possibly corresponds to TRBD2 (5 bases). Trimming took off 5 bases at V and 6 bases at J, with 17 bases between the two ends. The CDR3 has 15 residues. CDR1 and CDR2 from the germline V gene are SEHNR and FQNEAQ (reference sequence). The chain's CDR3 is CASSQAGGEGNEQFF. CDR3 nucleotide sequence: TGTGCCAGCAGCCAAGCAGGCGGTGAGGGCAATGAGCAGTTCTTC.

The chain couples TRBV7-6 to TRBJ2-2, with a possible D match to TRBD2 (6 bases). In germline, CDR1 is SGHVS, CDR2 FNYEAQ. The CDR3 totals 17 residues. V was clipped by 5 bases and J by 4 bases, with 20 bases between them. The CDR3 DNA reads TGTGCCAGCAGCCACCCGGCGGGGATGCGGGGCACCGGGGAGCTGTTTTTT. This sequence encodes CASSHPAGMRGTGELFF.

J is TRBJ2-1 and V is TRBV2; D is perhaps TRBD2 (6 bases). Trimming left V 5 bases short and J 6 bases short, with 8 bases between. Germline V gives CDR1 SNHLY, CDR2 FYNNEI. CDR3 length: 12 residues. The DNA of the CDR3 is TGTGCCAGCAGTAAGACTAGCAATGAGCAGTTCTTC. Amino acids: CASSKTSNEQFF. The variable domain in full, completed from reference TRBV2 and TRBJ2-1, reads EPEVTQTPSHQVTQMGQEVILRCVPISNHLYFYWYRQILGQKVEFLVSFYNNEISEKSEIFDDQFSVERPDGSNFTLKIRSTKLEDSAMYFCASSKTSNEQFFGPGTRLTVL.

The chain has TRBV23-1 and TRBJ2-1; weak D call: TRBD2 (7 bases). TRBV23-1 has ORF status, its function being uncertain. The CDR3 contains 13 residues. V lost 1 base, J lost 9 bases, and 10 bases lay in between. CDR3 sequence reads: CASSQWGGGEQFF. In DNA form, the CDR3 reads TGCGCCAGCAGTCAATGGGGAGGGGGTGAGCAGTTCTTC.

Relative to its sample, this clone is medium-sized. DNA for the CDR3: TGTGCCCTGACAGGGGTAGGCTATGGCTACACCTTC. The encoded protein is CALTGVGYGYTF. This chain joins TRBV7-9 and TRBJ1-2; 8 bases are shared with TRBD1. Germline V gives CDR1 SEHNR, CDR2 FQNEAQ (reference sequence). This CDR3 region has 12 residues. The V gene end was trimmed by 11 bases and the J gene end by 4 bases; junction bases not matched to a gene: 6.

V is TRBV5-6 and J is TRBJ2-1, with D possibly being TRBD1 or TRBD2 (5 bases each). Trimming removed 2 bases at V and 4 bases at J, with 13 bases between. The germline V gene encodes CDR1 SGHDT and CDR2 YYEEEE. This CDR3 comprises 15 residues. CDR3 coding DNA: TGTGCCAGCAGCTTCGCCGTTGGGGGTTACAATGAGCAGTTCTTC. Translation gives CASSFAVGGYNEQFF.

J is TRBJ2-1 and V is TRBV4-3; D gene ambiguous. Looked up from germline, CDR1 is LGHNA and CDR2 is YSLEER. Trimming left V 0 bases short and J 1 base short, with 7 bases between. The CDR3 runs 15 residues. This chain's CDR3 is CASSQDSSSYNEQFF. DNA of the CDR3: TGCGCCAGCAGCCAAGACAGTAGTTCCTACAATGAGCAGTTCTTC.

This clone showed up just a few times. V and J are TRBV27 and TRBJ2-7; 9 nucleotides align to TRBD1. This CDR3 is built from 14 residues. Germline V lookup: CDR1 MNHEY, CDR2 SMNVEV (reference sequence). V was clipped by 5 bases and J by 2 bases; unmatched bases: 4. CDR3 in DNA: TGTGCCAGCAGTGGGACAGGGTCCCCCTACGAGCAGTACTTC. The encoded protein is CASSGTGSPYEQYF.

CDR3: CASSPTGMFGNEQFF. CDR3 coding DNA: TGTGCCAGCAGCCCCACAGGTATGTTCGGCAATGAGCAGTTCTTC. This chain uses TRBV9 with TRBJ2-1; D possibly corresponds to TRBD1 (5 bases). The CDR3 loop spans 15 amino acids. Germline CDR1 and CDR2: SGDLS and YYNGEE. Between the trimmed V and J ends, which lost 4 bases and 6 bases, there was a span of 17 bases.

The chain couples TRBV21-1 to TRBJ2-7; the table's D call, TRBD1, was not checked against the DNA. TRBV21-1 counts as a pseudogene. CDR3 length equals 15 residues. The CDR3 coding sequence is TGTGCCAGCAGCAAAGAGCTAACAGGGTGCTACGAGCAGTACTTC. Translation: CASSKELTGCYEQYF.

CDR3 DNA sequence: TGTGCCAGCAGTTTACAGGCAGGGCGGATCGGGAAAGCTTTCTTT. Amino acid sequence: CASSLQAGRIGKAFF. The chain is built from TRBV27 and TRBJ1-1; D may be TRBD1 (5 bases). Germline-derived CDR1 and CDR2 are MNHEY and SMNVEV (reference sequence). V lost 2 bases and J lost 9, with 19 bases in between. The CDR3 spans 15 residues.

The chain combines TRBV2 with TRBJ1-1; no firm D call. Trimming left V 7 bases short and J 7 bases short, with 7 bases between. CDR3 length: 10 residues. CDR1 is SNHLY, CDR2 FYNNEI, per germline. CDR3 region: CASNRGEAFF. CDR3 bases: TGTGCCAGCAACCGGGGTGAAGCTTTCTTT.

The chain joins TRBV7-9 to TRBJ1-2; D gene ambiguous. The length of the CDR3 is 13 residues. Trimming shortened V by 5 bases and J by 4 bases, and 11 bases separated the two germline ends. CDR1 SEHNR and CDR2 FQNEAQ come from the germline V gene (reference sequence). DNA for the CDR3: TGTGCCAGCAGCGGTGGGGAAGCCTATGGCTACACCTTC. Translating gives CASSGGEAYGYTF.

J is TRBJ2-7 and V is TRBV10-1, with 8 nucleotides matching TRBD1. From germline, CDR1 is WNHNN and CDR2 SYGVQD (reference sequence). The CDR3 extends over 16 amino acids. J was trimmed by 2 bases and V by 7 bases; bases with no gene match: 13. CDR3 region: CASTPPWTGWAYEQYF. CDR3 DNA: TGCGCCAGCACCCCACCTTGGACAGGGTGGGCCTACGAGCAGTACTTC.

The CDR3 coding sequence is TGTGCCAGCAGTGCACGGGGGGGGCTAAGCTCTGGAAACACCATATATTTT. It yields the protein CASSARGGLSSGNTIYF. This chain uses TRBV6-1 with TRBJ1-3, with D possibly TRBD1 on 6 matching bases. Trimming removed 4 bases from V and 0 bases from J, with 16 bases in between. The CDR3 covers 17 residues. Germline assignment: CDR1 MNHNS and CDR2 SASEGT.

This chain uses TRBV11-3 with TRBJ2-3; no clear D gene. The CDR3 is 13 amino acids. The V and J ends lost 0 bases and 1 base respectively, with 2 bases between them. Germline CDR1 SGHNT, CDR2 YENEEA. The CDR3 loop reads CASSLDGTDTQYF. The CDR3 DNA follows: TGTGCCAGCAGCTTAGATGGCACAGATACGCAGTATTTT.

The chain has TRBV2 and TRBJ1-5; D remains unclear. Trimming pared 5 bases from V and 4 bases from J, leaving 12 bases between. The germline CDR1 and CDR2 sequences are SNHLY and FYNNEI. The CDR3 has 14 amino acids. CDR3 DNA: TGTGCCAGCAGTAACGGGAGGATAAATCAGCCCCAGCATTTT. Translating it yields CASSNGRINQPQHF.

The chain combines TRBV5-8 with TRBJ1-1; D is possibly TRBD1 (5 bases). The CDR3 spans 13 residues. CDR1 is SGHTS, CDR2 YDEGEE, per germline. Trimming removed 0 bases from V and 4 bases from J, with 7 bases in between. The CDR3 nucleotides are TGTGCCAGCAGCTTGGGCAGGGTCACTGAAGCTTTCTTT. This translates into CASSLGRVTEAFF.

The rearrangement links TRBV4-2 to TRBJ1-5; 9 nucleotides line up with TRBD1. CDR1 is LGHNA, CDR2 YNFKEQ, per germline. This CDR3 contains 16 residues. With V trimmed by 0 bases and J by 4 bases, 4 bases remained unmatched. As DNA, the CDR3 is TGTGCCAGCAGCCAAGATCAAGGGACAGGGAATCAGCCCCAGCATTTT. Translated, it gives CASSQDQGTGNQPQHF.

Notes on this clone: Additional DNA sequences in this sample encode the identical CDR3. This chain links TRBV12-5 with TRBJ2-1; perhaps TRBD1 as D (5 bases). The V end lost 3 bases, the J end lost 3 bases, and 12 bases lay between the germline ends. CDR1 and CDR2 (germline): LGHNT, FRNRAP. The CDR3 contains 15 residues. CDR3 residues: CASGLGQGGYNEQFF. CDR3 nucleotide sequence: TGTGCTAGTGGTTTAGGCCAGGGTGGCTACAATGAGCAGTTCTTC.

This clone has a single count. The V and J genes are TRBV5-8 and TRBJ2-2; no definite D call. Germline loops: CDR1 SGHTS, CDR2 YDEGEE. The CDR3 is 14 residues long. The V gene lost 1 base and the J gene lost 2 bases, with 6 bases spanning the gap. The CDR3 loop is CASSLSLNTGELFF. In DNA, the CDR3 is TGTGCCAGCAGCTTGTCCCTAAACACCGGGGAGCTGTTTTTT.

J is TRBJ1-4 and V is TRBV5-1; D remains unclear. There are 15 residues in the CDR3. V lost 2 bases to trimming and J lost 6 bases, with 14 bases between them. The V gene's germline CDR1 is SGHRS and CDR2 YFSETQ. CDR3 coding DNA: TGCGCCAGCAGCTTTGGTGGTGGGGTCTATGAAAAACTGTTTTTT. Translation: CASSFGGGVYEKLFF.

This clone was seen only a few times. V is TRBV7-8 and J is TRBJ2-7; D tentatively reads TRBD1 or TRBD2 (6 bases each). Between the trimmed V and J ends, which lost 5 bases and 5 bases, there was a span of 16 bases. The CDR3 runs to 14 residues. The V gene's germline CDR1 is SGHVS and CDR2 FQNEAQ. CDR3 protein: CASSQVGGRDEQYF. CDR3 nucleotide sequence: TGTGCCAGCAGCCAAGTTGGGGGGCGGGACGAGCAGTACTTC.

The chain links TRBV6-9 to TRBJ2-1; 7 bases are a match to TRBD2. Trimming cost V 6 bases and J 0 bases; bases outside gene matches: 5. CDR3 length: 15 residues. The V gene's germline CDR1 is MNHGY and CDR2 SVAAGI. CDR3 in DNA: TGTGCCAGCAGCTTACGGGGGGACTCCTACAATGAGCAGTTCTTC. Translating it yields CASSLRGDSYNEQFF.

The genes are TRBV29-1 and TRBJ1-1; D unresolved. Deletions cut 7 bases from V and 4 bases from J, with 10 bases between. This CDR3 has 11 residues. CDR1 and CDR2 from the germline V gene are SQVTM and ANQGSEA. The CDR3 protein is CSAGVGTEAFF. As DNA, the CDR3 is TGCAGCGCCGGGGTGGGCACTGAAGCTTTCTTT.

The V call is TRBV7-2, the J call TRBJ2-3, with 8 nucleotides matching TRBD2. The CDR3 runs 16 residues. The V gene end was trimmed by 5 bases and the J gene end by 1 base; junction bases not matched to a gene: 8. Per the germline V gene, CDR1 is SGHTA and CDR2 is FQGNSA. The CDR3 loop reads CASSGIQAGGTDTQYF. The CDR3 nucleotides read TGTGCCAGCAGCGGAATCCAAGCGGGGGGCACAGATACGCAGTATTTT.

This clone was seen a few times. The V gene is TRBV4-3, the J gene TRBJ1-2; D ambiguous. The V end was cut by 4 bases, the J end by 2 bases, with 14 bases between. Germline V gene sequence: CDR1 LGHNA, CDR2 YSLEER. CDR3 length equals 15 residues. This CDR3 reads CASSPQRTANYGYTF. CDR3 DNA sequence: TGCGCCAGCAGCCCTCAACGCACAGCGAACTATGGCTACACCTTC.

The table lists this clone with a count of one. CDR3 region: CSVEEEQMGYGYTF. DNA of the CDR3: TGCAGCGTTGAAGAAGAACAAATGGGCTATGGCTACACCTTC. The chain joins TRBV29-1 to TRBJ1-2; D remains ambiguous. The germline V and J ends were trimmed by 0 bases and 4 bases, with 12 bases remaining between them. Germline V gives CDR1 SQVTM, CDR2 ANQGSEA. The length of the CDR3 is 14 residues.

The chain uses TRBV19 and TRBJ2-7, with 10 bases identical to TRBD1. J lost 2 bases, V lost 5 bases, and 3 bases had no gene match. The V gene's germline CDR1 is LNHDA and CDR2 SQIVND (reference sequence). This CDR3 region has 14 residues. The CDR3 protein is CASSLGQGAYEQYF. The CDR3 DNA is TGTGCCAGTAGTCTCGGACAGGGGGCCTACGAGCAGTACTTC.

This clone was counted a few times. The chain couples TRBV7-7 to TRBJ2-3; no clear D gene. The ends were cut back, 2 bases at V and 6 bases at J, with 9 bases in the middle. There are 13 residues in the CDR3. From germline, CDR1 is SSHAT and CDR2 FNYEAQ (reference sequence). The CDR3 sequence is CASSLFKQDTQYF. CDR3 coding DNA: TGTGCCAGCAGCTTATTCAAACAGGATACGCAGTATTTT.